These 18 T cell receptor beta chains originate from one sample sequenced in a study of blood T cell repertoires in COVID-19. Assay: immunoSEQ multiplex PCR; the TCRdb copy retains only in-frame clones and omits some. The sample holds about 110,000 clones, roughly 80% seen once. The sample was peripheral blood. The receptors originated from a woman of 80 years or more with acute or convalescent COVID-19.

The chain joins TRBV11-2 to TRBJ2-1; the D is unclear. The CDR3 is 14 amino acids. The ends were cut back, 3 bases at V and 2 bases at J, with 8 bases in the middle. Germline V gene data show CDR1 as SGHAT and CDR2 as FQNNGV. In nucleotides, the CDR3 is TGTGCCAGCAGCTTGGCGACAACCTACAATGAGCAGTTCTTC. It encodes CASSLATTYNEQFF.

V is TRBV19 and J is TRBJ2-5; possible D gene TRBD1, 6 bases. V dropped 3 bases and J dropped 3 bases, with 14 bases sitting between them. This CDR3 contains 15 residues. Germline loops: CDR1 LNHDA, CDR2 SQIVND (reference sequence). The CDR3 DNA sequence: TGTGCCAGTAGTATGGTTCACAGGGCTAAAGAGACCCAGTACTTC. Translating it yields CASSMVHRAKETQYF.

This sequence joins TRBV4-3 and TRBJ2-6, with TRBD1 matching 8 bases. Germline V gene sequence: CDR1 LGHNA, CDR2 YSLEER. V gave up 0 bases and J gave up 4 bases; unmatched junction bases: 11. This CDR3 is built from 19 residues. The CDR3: CASSQESAGGAVGANVLTF. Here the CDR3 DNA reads TGCGCCAGCAGCCAAGAATCGGCAGGGGGCGCGGTCGGGGCCAACGTCCTGACTTTC.

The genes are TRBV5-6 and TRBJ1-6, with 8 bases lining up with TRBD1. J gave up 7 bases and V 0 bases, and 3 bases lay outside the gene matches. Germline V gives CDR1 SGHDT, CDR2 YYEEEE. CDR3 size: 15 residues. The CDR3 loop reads CASSLEDRANSPLHF. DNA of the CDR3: TGTGCCAGCAGCTTGGAGGACAGGGCAAATTCACCCCTCCACTTT.

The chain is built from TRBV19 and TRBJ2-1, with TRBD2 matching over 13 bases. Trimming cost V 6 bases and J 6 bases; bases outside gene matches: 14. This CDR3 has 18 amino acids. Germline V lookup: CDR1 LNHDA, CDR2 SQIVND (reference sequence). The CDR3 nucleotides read TGTGCCAGTAGCCCGACTAGCGGGAGGCCACAAAAACCCAATGAGCAGTTCTTC. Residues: CASSPTSGRPQKPNEQFF.

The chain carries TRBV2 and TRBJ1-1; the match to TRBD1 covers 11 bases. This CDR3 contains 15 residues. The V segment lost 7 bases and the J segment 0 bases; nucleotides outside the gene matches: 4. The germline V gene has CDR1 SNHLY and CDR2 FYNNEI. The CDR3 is CASTGTGGLNTEAFF. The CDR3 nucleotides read TGTGCCAGCACCGGGACAGGGGGACTGAACACTGAAGCTTTCTTT.

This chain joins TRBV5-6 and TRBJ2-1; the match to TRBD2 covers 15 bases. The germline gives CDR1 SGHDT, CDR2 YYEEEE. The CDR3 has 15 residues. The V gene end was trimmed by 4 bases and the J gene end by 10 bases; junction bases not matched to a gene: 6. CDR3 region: CASSPEGLAGGEQFF. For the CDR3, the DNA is TGTGCCAGCAGCCCGGAGGGACTAGCGGGGGGAGAGCAGTTCTTC.

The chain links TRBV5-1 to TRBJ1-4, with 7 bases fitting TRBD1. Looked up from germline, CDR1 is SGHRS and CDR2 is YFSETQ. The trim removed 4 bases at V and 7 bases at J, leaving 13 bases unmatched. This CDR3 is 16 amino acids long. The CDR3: CASSNPLTGNSEKLFF. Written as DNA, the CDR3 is TGCGCCAGCAGCAATCCCCTGACAGGGAACTCTGAAAAACTGTTTTTT.

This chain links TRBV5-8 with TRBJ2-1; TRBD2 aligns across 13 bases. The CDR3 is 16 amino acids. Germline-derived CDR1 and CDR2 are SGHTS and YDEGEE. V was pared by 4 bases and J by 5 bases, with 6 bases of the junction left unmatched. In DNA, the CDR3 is TGTGCCAGCAGCCCGAAGGGACTAGCGGGAAACAATGAGCAGTTCTTC. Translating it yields CASSPKGLAGNNEQFF.

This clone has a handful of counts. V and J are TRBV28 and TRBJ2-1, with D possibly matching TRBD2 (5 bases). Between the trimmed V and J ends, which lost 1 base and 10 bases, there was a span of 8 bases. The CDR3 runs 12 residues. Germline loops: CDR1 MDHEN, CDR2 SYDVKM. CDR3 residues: CASSLYQREQFF. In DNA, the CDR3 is TGTGCCAGCAGTTTATACCAGCGGGAGCAGTTCTTC. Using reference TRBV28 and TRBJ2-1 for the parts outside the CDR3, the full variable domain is DVKVTQSSRYLVKRTGEKVFLECVQDMDHENMFWYRQDPGLGLRLIYFSYDVKMKEKGDIPEGYSVSREKKERFSLILESASTNQTSMYLCASSLYQREQFFGPGTRLTVL.

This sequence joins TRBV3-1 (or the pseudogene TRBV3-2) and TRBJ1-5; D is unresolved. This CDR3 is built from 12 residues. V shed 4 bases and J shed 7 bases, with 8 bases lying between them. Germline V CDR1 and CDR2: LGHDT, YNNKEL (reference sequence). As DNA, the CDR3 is TGTGCCAGCAGCCTCCCGGGACAGCCCCAGCATTTT. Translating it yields CASSLPGQPQHF.

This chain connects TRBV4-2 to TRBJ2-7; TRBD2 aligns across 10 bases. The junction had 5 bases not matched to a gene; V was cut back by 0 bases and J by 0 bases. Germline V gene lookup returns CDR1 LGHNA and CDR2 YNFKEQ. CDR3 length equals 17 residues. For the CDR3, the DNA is TGTGCCAGCAGCCAAGAGCTAGCGGGAGCCATCTCCTACGAGCAGTACTTC. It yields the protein CASSQELAGAISYEQYF.

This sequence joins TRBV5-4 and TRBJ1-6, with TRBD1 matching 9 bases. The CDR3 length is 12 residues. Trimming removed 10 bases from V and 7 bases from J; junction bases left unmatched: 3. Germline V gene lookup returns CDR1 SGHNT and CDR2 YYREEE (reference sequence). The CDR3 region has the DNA TGTGCCGGAGGGACAGGGAATTCACCCCTCCACTTT. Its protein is CAGGTGNSPLHF.

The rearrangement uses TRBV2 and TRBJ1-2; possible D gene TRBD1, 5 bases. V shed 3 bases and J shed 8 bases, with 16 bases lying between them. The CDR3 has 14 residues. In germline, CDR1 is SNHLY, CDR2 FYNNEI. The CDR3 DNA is TGTGCCAGCAGTGACGTTCAGGGAATCGGGGGCTACACCTTC. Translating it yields CASSDVQGIGGYTF.

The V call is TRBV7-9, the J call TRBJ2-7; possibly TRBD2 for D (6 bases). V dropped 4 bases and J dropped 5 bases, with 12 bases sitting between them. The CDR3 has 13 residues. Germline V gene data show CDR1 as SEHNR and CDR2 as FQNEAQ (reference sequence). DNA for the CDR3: TGTGCCAGCAGCTATAAGGAGGGAAACGAGCAGTACGTC. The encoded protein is CASSYKEGNEQYV.

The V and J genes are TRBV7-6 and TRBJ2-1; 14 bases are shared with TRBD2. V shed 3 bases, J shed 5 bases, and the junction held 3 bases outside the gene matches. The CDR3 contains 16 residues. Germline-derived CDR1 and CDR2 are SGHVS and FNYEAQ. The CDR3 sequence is CASSFGTSGRDNEQFF. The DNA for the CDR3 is TGTGCCAGCAGCTTTGGGACTAGCGGGAGAGACAATGAGCAGTTCTTC.

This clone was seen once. Here the CDR3 reads CASSPLTGEETQYF. The DNA of the CDR3 is TGCGCCAGCAGCCCCTTGACAGGGGAAGAGACCCAGTACTTC. The chain employs TRBV5-1 and TRBJ2-5; 8 bases agree with TRBD1. Trimming cost V 4 bases and J 3 bases; bases outside gene matches: 5. The germline V gene encodes CDR1 SGHRS and CDR2 YFSETQ. CDR3 length: 14 residues.

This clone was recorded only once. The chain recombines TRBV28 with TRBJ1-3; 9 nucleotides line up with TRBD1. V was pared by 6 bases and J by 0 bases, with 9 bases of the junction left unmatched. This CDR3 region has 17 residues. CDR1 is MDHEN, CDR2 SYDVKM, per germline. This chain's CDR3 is CASRDNRGHTSGNTIYF. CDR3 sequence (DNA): TGTGCCAGCAGAGATAACAGGGGGCATACCTCTGGAAACACCATATATTTT.